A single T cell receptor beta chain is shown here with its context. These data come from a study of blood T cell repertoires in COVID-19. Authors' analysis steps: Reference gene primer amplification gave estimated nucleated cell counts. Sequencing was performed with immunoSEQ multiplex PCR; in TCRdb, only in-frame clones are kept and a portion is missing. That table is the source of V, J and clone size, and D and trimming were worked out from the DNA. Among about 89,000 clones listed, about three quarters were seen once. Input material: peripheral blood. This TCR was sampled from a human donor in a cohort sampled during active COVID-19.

CDR3 nucleotide sequence: TGTGCCAGCAGCCCGGACGTAGGGGCCGGGGAGCTGTTTTTT. Translating gives CASSPDVGAGELFF. This sequence joins TRBV5-6 and TRBJ2-2, with D possibly being TRBD1 (5 bases). This CDR3 is 14 amino acids long. The V gene's germline CDR1 is SGHDT and CDR2 YYEEEE. V was pared by 4 bases and J by 6 bases, with 13 bases between.